The 32 T cell receptor beta chains reported below all come from one sample, sequenced in a study of T cells in women clearing cervical HPV infection. Data came from immunoSEQ multiplex PCR; TCRdb stores just in-frame clones and leaves some out. The sample holds around 30,000 clones. Sequencing input: blood buffy coat. Receptors originate from a woman between 18 and 70 years old with a cervical HPV16 infection that either progressed to CIN3+ or cleared (not recorded which).

Worth noting for this clone: The CDR3 is cut off 3 residues early in the read; its end comes from the germline J gene. The chain carries TRBV11-1 and TRBJ1-1; D might be TRBD1 (6 bases). CDR1 is SGHAT, CDR2 FQDESV, per germline (reference sequence). CDR3 length equals 12 residues. The CDR3 loop is CASSLQGSEAFF. CDR3 DNA (partial): TGTGCCAGCAGCCTACAGGGTAGCGAA.

Incomplete CDR3 DNA: TGTGCCAGCAGCTTATCAGCGGTTTATAATTCACCG. Its translation: CASSLSAVYNSP. The CDR3 in full is CASSLSAVYNSPLFF. V and J are TRBV7-9 and TRBJ2-2; possibly TRBD2 for D (5 bases). The read halts 3 residues ahead of the CDR3 end, with the missing end drawn from the germline J gene. The CDR3 runs 15 residues. CDR1 is SEHNR, CDR2 FQNEAQ, per germline (reference sequence). Drawing the rest from reference TRBV7-9 and TRBJ2-2, the complete variable domain is DTGVSQNPRHKITKRGQNVTFRCDPISEHNRLYWYRQTLGQGPEFLTYFQNEAQLEKSRLLSDRFSAERPKGSFSTLEIQRTEQGDSAMYLCASSLSAVYNSPLFFGEGSRLTVL.

Points on this clone: Read data end 3 residues before the CDR3 end; the end is taken from the germline J gene. The chain carries TRBV5-1 and TRBJ1-3; D is possibly TRBD1 (6 bases). Trimming removed 1 base from V and 0 bases from J, with 23 bases in between. Germline V gene sequence: CDR1 SGHRS, CDR2 YFSETQ. The CDR3 is 20 amino acids. Here the CDR3 reads CASSLLGGTSPTSSGNTIYF. The DNA read from the CDR3 is TGCGCCAGCAGCTTGTTAGGTGGGACATCACCAACGAGCTCTGGAAACACC.

Comment on this clone: The read falls 3 residues short of the CDR3 end, and the missing part is taken from the germline J gene. The chain employs TRBV19 and TRBJ1-1; 7 bases map to TRBD1. V lost 6 bases and J lost 3; bases outside the gene matches: 4. This CDR3 has 13 residues. The germline V gene encodes CDR1 LNHDA and CDR2 SQIVND (reference sequence). The CDR3 spells CASSHRGDTEAFF. The sequenced part of the CDR3 DNA is TGTGCCAGTAGCCACAGGGGAGACACTGAA.

For this clone: The read is 3 residues too short to cover the CDR3 end, so that end is filled in from the germline J gene. The chain couples TRBV19 to TRBJ1-4, with 7 bases fitting TRBD1. Germline V CDR1 and CDR2: LNHDA, SQIVND (reference sequence). The CDR3 spans 13 residues. CDR3 residues: CASKDRSNSPLFF. CDR3 DNA, as far as it was read: TGTGCCAGTAAGGACAGGTCAAATTCACCA.

About this clone: The read stops 3 residues short of the end of the CDR3; the missing end is completed from the germline J gene. J is TRBJ2-3 and V is TRBV19; tentative D call: TRBD2 (5 bases). With 4 bases removed from V and 3 bases from J, the gap between germline ends came to 14 bases. The CDR3 has 15 residues. Germline CDR1 reads LNHDA; CDR2 reads SQIVND (reference sequence). The part of the CDR3 DNA that was read is TGTGCCAGTAGTAGAAGCGGAGGCCGGACAGATACG. Residues: CASSRSGGRTDT. The entire CDR3 sequence reads CASSRSGGRTDTQYF.

For this clone: The read is 3 residues too short to cover the CDR3 end, so that end is filled in from the germline J gene. The chain uses TRBV28 and TRBJ2-3, with D tentatively TRBD2 (5 bases). V gave up 6 bases and J gave up 2 bases, with 12 bases separating them. The CDR3 spans 14 residues. Germline V gene data show CDR1 as MDHEN and CDR2 as SYDVKM. The sequenced CDR3 bases are TGTGCCAGCAGCACCGTACTAGTCACAGATACG. Translating it yields CASSTVLVTDT. The CDR3 reads in full as CASSTVLVTDTQYF.

With respect to this clone: The read halts 3 residues ahead of the CDR3 end, with the missing end drawn from the germline J gene. The chain employs TRBV5-1 and TRBJ2-1; 12 nucleotides line up with TRBD2. The CDR3 extends over 15 amino acids. V lost 1 base to trimming and J lost 9 bases; unmatched junction nucleotides: 5. Germline V gene data show CDR1 as SGHRS and CDR2 as YFSETQ. The CDR3 protein is CASSLTSGGSGEQFF. The covered CDR3 bases are TGCGCCAGCAGCTTGACTAGCGGGGGGTCGGGTGAG.

On this clone: The CDR3 end lies 3 residues beyond the end of the read and is filled in from the germline J gene. V usage is TRBV20-1 and J usage is TRBJ2-5, with TRBD2 matching 8 bases. The germline V gene has CDR1 DFQATT and CDR2 SNEGSKA (reference sequence). Losses at the gene ends were 5 bases for V and 2 bases for J; bases not matched to a gene: 7. This CDR3 has 14 residues. The CDR3: CSADSGVLQETQYF. CDR3 DNA, as far as it was read: TGCAGTGCTGATAGCGGGGTTTTACAAGAGACC.

CDR3 DNA, as far as it was read: TGTGCCTGGAGTAGGACAAGCCACTCTGGGGCCAACGTG. Translated: CAWSRTSHSGANV. The whole CDR3 reads CAWSRTSHSGANVLFF. The V and J genes are TRBV30 and TRBJ2-2, with a weak D call TRBD1 (5 bases). The read comes to an end 3 residues before the CDR3 does, leaving the germline J gene to fill in the end. Per germline, CDR1 GTSNPN and CDR2 SVGIG (reference sequence). CDR3 length: 16 residues.

As concerns this clone: The read falls 3 residues short of the CDR3 end, and the missing part is taken from the germline J gene. The V call is TRBV19, the J call TRBJ2-1; 9 nucleotides align to TRBD1. The CDR3 spans 15 residues. After removal of 6 bases from V and 5 bases from J, the junction contained 8 bases not matched to a gene. Germline V gives CDR1 LNHDA, CDR2 SQIVND (reference sequence). This CDR3 reads CASRQGTGRHNEQFF. Incomplete CDR3 DNA: TGTGCCAGTAGACAGGGGACAGGGCGCCACAATGAG.

About this clone itself: The CDR3 extends 3 residues past the end of the read, so its final part is completed from the germline J gene. The chain uses TRBV7-8 and TRBJ2-5; D is undetermined. Per germline, CDR1 SGHVS and CDR2 FQNEAQ. There are 12 residues in the CDR3. The V and J ends lost 0 bases and 4 bases respectively, with 3 bases between them. The part of the CDR3 DNA that was read is TGTGCCAGCAGCTTAGCCCGAGAGACC. Its protein is CASSLARET. The full CDR3 sequence reads CASSLARETQYF.

Turning to this clone: The read falls 3 residues short of the CDR3 end, and the missing part is taken from the germline J gene. The genes are TRBV7-3 and TRBJ2-1; D unclear. Trimming took 5 bases from V and 2 from J, leaving 13 bases between them. There are 15 residues in the CDR3. Looked up from germline, CDR1 is SGHTA and CDR2 is FQGTGA. CDR3 bases read: TGTGCCAGCAGCGTAAGCGAATTACCCTACAATGAG. Translation gives CASSVSELPYNE. The complete CDR3 reads CASSVSELPYNEQFF.

With respect to this clone: The read is 3 residues too short to cover the CDR3 end, so that end is filled in from the germline J gene. The rearrangement links TRBV2 to TRBJ1-5; TRBD1 matches 8 bases. Trimming at V came to 8 bases and at J to 3 bases, leaving 3 bases not matched to a gene. Germline assignment: CDR1 SNHLY and CDR2 FYNNEI. The CDR3 totals 13 residues. The CDR3 reads CASDRGNNQPQHF. The part of the CDR3 DNA that was read is TGTGCCAGCGACAGGGGAAACAATCAGCCC.

Notes on this clone: Read sequence stops 3 residues before the CDR3 end, and the germline J gene provides the missing end. The chain employs TRBV20-1 and TRBJ2-7; no clear D gene. V lost 3 bases to trimming and J lost 0 bases, with 9 bases between them. The CDR3 totals 13 residues. The germline V gene encodes CDR1 DFQATT and CDR2 SNEGSKA (reference sequence). CDR3 residues: CSASKPNSYEQYF. The sequenced part of the CDR3 DNA is TGCAGTGCTAGTAAGCCAAACTCCTACGAG.

Concerning this clone itself: The CDR3 end falls 3 residues outside the read, so it is completed with the germline J gene. This sequence joins TRBV5-1 and TRBJ2-1; 11 bases align to TRBD2. Germline values: CDR1 SGHRS, CDR2 YFSETQ. The CDR3 length is 14 residues. V shed 4 bases, J shed 7 bases, and the junction held 4 bases outside the gene matches. The sequenced part of the CDR3 DNA is TGCGCCAGCAGCCATGGACTAGCGGGTAATGAG. Its translation: CASSHGLAGNE. The CDR3 in its entirety is CASSHGLAGNEQFF.

Turning to this clone: The read ends 3 residues before the CDR3 terminus; that terminus is restored from the germline J gene. This rearrangement joins TRBV5-1 to TRBJ1-4; D gene unclear. The CDR3 has 17 residues. The germline V gene encodes CDR1 SGHRS and CDR2 YFSETQ. The sequenced CDR3 bases are TGCGCCAGCAGCTTGGCCTCGGGATCGGACTATAATTCACCA. This translates into CASSLASGSDYNSP. The whole CDR3 sequence reads CASSLASGSDYNSPLFF.

Comment on this clone: From the germline J gene comes the end of the CDR3, since the read stops 3 residues before it. The rearrangement uses TRBV30 and TRBJ2-3; possible D gene TRBD2, 7 bases. Per the germline V gene, CDR1 is GTSNPN and CDR2 is SVGIG (reference sequence). This CDR3 contains 13 residues. The sequenced CDR3 bases are TGTGCCTGGGGGGGGGACAACCAAGAGACG. It codes for CAWGGDNQET. The full CDR3 is CAWGGDNQETQYF.

Points on this clone: The CDR3 goes on 3 residues after the read ends, and that part is filled in from the germline J gene. J is TRBJ2-7 and V is TRBV20-1; the match to TRBD2 covers 10 bases. Germline loops: CDR1 DFQATT, CDR2 SNEGSKA (reference sequence). The CDR3 loop spans 14 amino acids. V was pared by 2 bases and J by 2 bases, with 3 bases of the junction left unmatched. The CDR3 region is CSARTGLAAYEQYF. The covered CDR3 bases are TGCAGTGCTAGAACCGGACTAGCGGCCTACGAG.

With regard to this clone: Read data end 3 residues before the CDR3 end; the end is taken from the germline J gene. J is TRBJ2-3 and V is TRBV20-1; D is unresolved. The CDR3 totals 16 residues. Germline V gene lookup returns CDR1 DFQATT and CDR2 SNEGSKA (reference sequence). With 2 bases removed from V and 5 bases from J, the gap between germline ends came to 20 bases. CDR3 residues: CSARPLIAKARDTQYF. Incomplete CDR3 DNA: TGCAGTGCTAGACCCCTTATAGCCAAGGCACGAGATACG.

CDR3 amino acids: CASSQELRLAGDTQYF. CDR3 bases read: TGTGCCAGCAGCCAAGAGTTAAGACTAGCGGGAGATACG. V usage is TRBV3-1 (or the pseudogene TRBV3-2) and J usage is TRBJ2-3, with TRBD2 matching 10 bases. The CDR3 is cut off 3 residues early in the read; its end comes from the germline J gene. Trimming at V came to 0 bases and at J to 5 bases, leaving 5 bases not matched to a gene. Germline V gene lookup returns CDR1 LGHDT and CDR2 YNNKEL (reference sequence). The CDR3 consists of 16 residues.

In regard to this clone: The CDR3 goes on 3 residues after the read ends, and that part is filled in from the germline J gene. The chain employs TRBV30 and TRBJ2-3; 12 positions match TRBD2. The length of the CDR3 is 14 residues. Germline loops: CDR1 GTSNPN, CDR2 SVGIG (reference sequence). The part of the CDR3 DNA that was read is TGTGCCTGGAGTGCGACTAGCGGGAGAGAGACG. This encodes CAWSATSGRET. The CDR3, in full, reads CAWSATSGRETQYF. Using reference TRBV30 and TRBJ2-3 for the parts outside the CDR3, the full variable domain is SQTIHQWPATLVQPVGSPLSLECTVEGTSNPNLYWYRQAAGRGLQLLFYSVGIGQISSEVPQNLSASRPQDRQFILSSKKLLLSDSGFYLCAWSATSGRETQYFGPGTRLTVL.

Concerning this clone: The sequenced fragment ends 3 residues before the CDR3 boundary, so the rest is inferred from the germline J gene. The chain combines TRBV2 with TRBJ2-7; D may match TRBD1 or TRBD2 (6 bases each). This CDR3 spans 14 amino acids. Germline V gives CDR1 SNHLY, CDR2 FYNNEI. With 6 bases removed from V and 0 bases from J, the gap between germline ends came to 12 bases. CDR3 amino acids: CASRKGEVSYEQYF. The sequenced part of the CDR3 DNA is TGTGCCAGCAGAAAGGGGGAGGTCTCCTACGAG.

In the case of this clone: The read ends 3 residues shy of where the CDR3 ends; the end is completed using the germline J gene. The rearrangement links TRBV2 to TRBJ2-7; 10 bases are shared with TRBD1. The CDR3 consists of 14 residues. Germline assignment: CDR1 SNHLY and CDR2 FYNNEI. V lost 9 bases and J lost 3; bases outside the gene matches: 8. The CDR3 sequence: CASNARDRGYEQYF. CDR3 bases read: TGTGCCAGTAATGCCCGGGACAGGGGCTACGAG.

For this clone: The CDR3 extends 3 residues past the end of the read, so its final part is completed from the germline J gene. The V gene is TRBV5-4, the J gene TRBJ2-2, with 7 bases identical to TRBD1. V was pared by 4 bases and J by 0 bases, with 3 bases of the junction left unmatched. Looked up from germline, CDR1 is SGHNT and CDR2 is YYREEE (reference sequence). The CDR3 has 15 residues. The CDR3 bases that were read are TGTGCCAGCAGCCGAGACAGGGCGAACACCGGGGAG. This sequence encodes CASSRDRANTGE. The complete CDR3 protein is CASSRDRANTGELFF.

Note on this clone: The sequenced fragment ends 3 residues before the CDR3 boundary, so the rest is inferred from the germline J gene. The V gene is TRBV29-1, the J gene TRBJ1-2, with 7 bases matching TRBD1. Germline V gives CDR1 SQVTM, CDR2 ANQGSEA. J gave up 2 bases and V 7 bases, and 13 bases lay outside the gene matches. The CDR3 runs 15 residues. The sequenced CDR3 bases are TGCAGCGCAAGACACCGGGACAGACAAAACTATGGC. The encoded protein is CSARHRDRQNYG. The CDR3, in full, reads CSARHRDRQNYGYTF. The variable domain in full, with the rest retrieved from reference TRBV29-1 and TRBJ1-2, is SAVISQKPSRDICQRGTSLTIQCQVDSQVTMMFWYRQQPGQSLTLIATANQGSEATYESGFVIDKFPISRPNLTFSTLTVSNMSPEDSSIYLCSARHRDRQNYGYTFGSGTRLTVV.

With respect to this clone: Read sequence stops 3 residues before the CDR3 end, and the germline J gene provides the missing end. This rearrangement joins TRBV7-6 to TRBJ2-3, with 14 bases that match TRBD2. Trimming at V came to 4 bases and at J to 0 bases, leaving 6 bases not matched to a gene. This CDR3 is 18 amino acids long. Germline V gives CDR1 SGHVS, CDR2 FNYEAQ. CDR3 DNA (partial): TGTGCCAGCAGCTCGGGACTAGCGGGAGAAACGAGCACAGATACG. It encodes CASSSGLAGETSTDT. The CDR3 reads in full as CASSSGLAGETSTDTQYF.

Details on this clone: The read is 3 residues too short to cover the CDR3 end, so that end is filled in from the germline J gene. J is TRBJ2-3 and V is TRBV7-9; D ambiguous. CDR3 length equals 13 residues. Germline values: CDR1 SEHNR, CDR2 FQNEAQ (reference sequence). V was cut by 3 bases and J by 2 bases, with 6 bases left in between. CDR3 bases read: TGTGCCAGCAGCTTGTCCGTCACAGATACG. Translating it yields CASSLSVTDT. The entire CDR3 sequence reads CASSLSVTDTQYF. Complete variable domain (other parts from reference TRBV7-9 and TRBJ2-3): DTGVSQNPRHKITKRGQNVTFRCDPISEHNRLYWYRQTLGQGPEFLTYFQNEAQLEKSRLLSDRFSAERPKGSFSTLEIQRTEQGDSAMYLCASSLSVTDTQYFGPGTRLTVL.

A word on this clone: The read comes to an end 3 residues before the CDR3 does, leaving the germline J gene to fill in the end. The chain has TRBV18 and TRBJ1-2; D possibly corresponds to TRBD1 (5 bases). Germline V gene data show CDR1 as KGHSH and CDR2 as LQKENI. The CDR3 totals 14 residues. CDR3 bases read: TGTGCCAGCTCACCCGGGACTAGCACAGATACC. This sequence encodes CASSPGTSTDT. The entire CDR3 sequence reads CASSPGTSTDTYTF.

On this clone itself: The observed sequence ends 3 residues before the CDR3 terminus, with the missing tail filled in from the germline J gene. The V gene is TRBV7-9, the J gene TRBJ2-4; D not resolved. Germline V gene lookup returns CDR1 SEHNR and CDR2 FQNEAQ (reference sequence). The CDR3 is made up of 12 amino acids. The chain's CDR3 is CASSLGPPGQYF. The CDR3 DNA, read in part, is TGTGCCAGCAGCCTCGGTCCCCCCGGT.

Note on this clone: The read falls 3 residues short of the CDR3 end, and the missing part is taken from the germline J gene. The chain employs TRBV2 and TRBJ2-1, with D possibly matching TRBD1 (5 bases). CDR1 and CDR2 (germline): SNHLY, FYNNEI. The V gene lost 7 bases and the J gene lost 4 bases, with 14 bases spanning the gap. This CDR3 spans 14 amino acids. The CDR3: CASIEGVSYNEQFF. Partial CDR3 DNA: TGTGCCAGCATAGAAGGGGTCTCTTACAATGAG.

This clone ranks as medium-sized in terms of frequency. The read terminates 3 residues ahead of where the CDR3 ends, so the germline J gene completes it. The same CDR3 also results from other DNA sequences found in this sample. The chain couples TRBV7-3 to TRBJ2-1; 8 bases agree with TRBD1. The germline CDR1 and CDR2 sequences are SGHTA and FQGTGA. The CDR3 extends over 14 amino acids. Trimming at V came to 5 bases and at J to 6 bases, leaving 6 bases not matched to a gene. Here the CDR3 reads CASSPGTGVNEQFF. The covered CDR3 bases are TGTGCCAGCAGCCCCGGGACAGGTGTCAATGAG.